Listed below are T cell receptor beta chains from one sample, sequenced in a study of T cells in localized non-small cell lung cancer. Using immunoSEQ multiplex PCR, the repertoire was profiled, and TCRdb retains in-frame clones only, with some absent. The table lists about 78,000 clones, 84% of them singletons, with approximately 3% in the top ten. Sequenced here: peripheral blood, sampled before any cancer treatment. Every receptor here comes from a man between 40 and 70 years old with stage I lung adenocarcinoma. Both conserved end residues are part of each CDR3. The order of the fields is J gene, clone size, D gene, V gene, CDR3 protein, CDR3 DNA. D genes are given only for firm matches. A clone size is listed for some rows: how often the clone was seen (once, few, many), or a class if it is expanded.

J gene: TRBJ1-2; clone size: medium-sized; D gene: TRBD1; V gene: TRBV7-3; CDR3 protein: CASSLQGGQGYGYTF; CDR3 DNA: TGTGCCAGCAGCTTACAGGGGGGACAGGGCTATGGCTACACCTTC
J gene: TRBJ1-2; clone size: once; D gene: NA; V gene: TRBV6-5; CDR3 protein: CASCSGFGYGYTF; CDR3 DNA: TGTGCCAGCTGCTCAGGGTTCGGGTATGGCTACACCTTC
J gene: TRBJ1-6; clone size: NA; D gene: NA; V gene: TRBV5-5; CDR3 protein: CASSLAIDGRPLHF; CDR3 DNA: TGTGCCAGCAGCTTGGCGATAGACGGCCGGCCCCTCCACTTT
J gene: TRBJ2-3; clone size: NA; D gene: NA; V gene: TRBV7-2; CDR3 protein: CASSLGVARVGF; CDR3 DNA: TGTGCCAGCAGCTTAGGGGTGGCCAGGGTGGGTTTT
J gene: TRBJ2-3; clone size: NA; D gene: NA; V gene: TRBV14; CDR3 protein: CASSVYFSATDTQYF; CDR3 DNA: TGTGCCAGCAGCGTATACTTCTCCGCCACAGATACGCAGTATTTT
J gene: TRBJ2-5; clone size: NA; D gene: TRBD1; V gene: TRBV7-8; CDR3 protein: CASSPGQGWRETQYF; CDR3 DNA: TGTGCCAGCAGTCCCGGACAGGGTTGGCGAGAGACCCAGTACTTC
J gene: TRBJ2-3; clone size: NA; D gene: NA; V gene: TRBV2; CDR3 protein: CASSESSSTGVGTQYF; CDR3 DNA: TGTGCCAGCAGTGAATCGTCGTCAACGGGGGTTGGTACGCAGTATTTT
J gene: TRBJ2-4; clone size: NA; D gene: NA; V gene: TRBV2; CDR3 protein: CASSATGEAGYF; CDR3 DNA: TGTGCCAGCAGTGCAACAGGGGAGGCTGGGTACTTC
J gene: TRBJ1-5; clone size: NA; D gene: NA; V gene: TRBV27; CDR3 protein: CASRLRVNSNQPQHF; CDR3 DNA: TGTGCCAGCAGACTCCGGGTAAATAGCAATCAGCCCCAGCATTTT
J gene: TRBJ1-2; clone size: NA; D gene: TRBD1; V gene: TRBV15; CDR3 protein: CATSRDLSSGDRRAYGYTF; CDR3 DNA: TGTGCCACCAGCAGAGATTTATCGTCCGGGGACAGGAGAGCCTATGGCTACACCTTC
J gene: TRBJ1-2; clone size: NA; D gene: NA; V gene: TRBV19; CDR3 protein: CASRDRGLTANYGYTF; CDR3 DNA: TGTGCCAGTAGAGATCGGGGACTCACCGCTAACTATGGCTACACCTTC
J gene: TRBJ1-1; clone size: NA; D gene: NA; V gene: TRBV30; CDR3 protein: CAWSGQLNTEAFF; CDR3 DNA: TGTGCCTGGAGCGGACAGTTAAACACTGAAGCTTTCTTT
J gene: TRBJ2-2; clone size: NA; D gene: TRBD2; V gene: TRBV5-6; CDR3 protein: CASSFAGGLNTGELFF; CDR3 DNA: TGTGCCAGCAGCTTTGCGGGAGGCCTGAACACCGGGGAGCTGTTTTTT
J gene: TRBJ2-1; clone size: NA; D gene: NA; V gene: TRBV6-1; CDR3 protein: CASSKPKSLEQFF; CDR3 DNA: TGTGCCAGCAGTAAACCCAAGTCCCTGGAGCAGTTCTTC
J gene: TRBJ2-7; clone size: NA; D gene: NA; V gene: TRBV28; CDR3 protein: CASRTLDSKTYEQYF; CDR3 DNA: TGTGCCAGCAGGACCCTGGACAGCAAAACCTACGAGCAGTACTTC
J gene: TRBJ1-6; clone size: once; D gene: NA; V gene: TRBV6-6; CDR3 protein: CASTSGNYNSPLHF; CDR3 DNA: TGTGCCAGCACGTCAGGGAACTATAATTCACCCCTCCACTTT
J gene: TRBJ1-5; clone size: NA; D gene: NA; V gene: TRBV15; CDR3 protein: CATSRGLGNQPQHF; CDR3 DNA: TGTGCCACCAGCAGAGGACTGGGGAATCAGCCCCAGCATTTT